A single T cell receptor (beta chain) is shown here with its context. The specificity of this receptor is unknown. No per-base quality is available; no much larger clone lies one base away. This specimen includes other DNA sequences encoding the same CDR3. For the CD8 naive samples, CD45RO-negative cells were positively selected for CCR7, yielding a CD45RA+CCR7+ population from which TemRA cells were excluded. The donors were healthy, HIV-negative adults who had no recently reported acute infections or vaccinations. All donors were Caucasian adults living in Nashville, Tennessee, USA. Blood was obtained by leukapheresis, after which PBMCs were separated by Ficoll-Histopaque density gradient centrifugation and cryopreserved in liquid nitrogen vapor phase. Analytical flow cytometry was used to check the purity and quantity of each magnetically sorted T cell population. Genomic DNA was isolated from each sorted fraction and quantified by UV absorbance on a Nanodrop 2000c.

The sample belongs to a study of shared clonotypes between healthy human individuals (dated by TCRdb to the early 2020s). Study-wide context: The cohort comprised a couple of women and a few men aged 18 to 49 years. Between about 0.94 and 8.9 billion PBMCs per donor were obtained by leukapheresis. To increase sequencing depth and limit assay-specific biases, TCR repertoire library preparation and sequencing were carried out by different laboratories using diverse techniques. Per donor, three plates each were used for CD4 naive and CD4 memory, two for CD8 naive, and one for CD8 memory. Blood TCR repertoires of four to six healthy adults were deeply sequenced to estimate repertoire size and the extent of clonotype sharing between individuals.

The paper's findings and limits, for the study overall: The small number of donors limited the genetic and exposure-history diversity represented. Sharing across a few donors was observed for around 5% of naive CD4, 3.5% of naive CD8, 2% to 2.5% of memory CD4, and roughly 0.43% of memory CD8 clonotypes. Based on pairwise subsampling, the degree of clonotype sharing among donors was expected to be affected by sequencing depth. Incomplete sequencing was indicated by rarefaction of sorted-subset datasets, despite the large sequencing depth. Sampling was restricted to blood, and TCR repertoires in tissues likely differ from the TCR repertoires found in blood. Compared with non-shared clonotypes, clonotypes shared by all four sorted-subset donors had higher generation probabilities. Estimated clonotype richness was generally larger for naive than for memory subsets.

TCR CDR3 regions were amplified from genomic DNA by multiplex PCR using the deep immunoSEQ assay. Extracted genomic DNA from each cell subset was spread evenly across all wells of several immunoSEQ 96-well plates, with each plate serving as a replicate. For sorted subsets, 150 to 250 ng genomic DNA, equal to tens of thousands of T cell genomes, was loaded into each replicate PCR. Purified libraries were measured with a Qubit 3.0 fluorometer, size-checked on a Bioanalyzer 2100, and measured again with the KAPA Library Quantification kit. Every immunoSEQ 96-well plate was sequenced on a dedicated single-read 150-cycle Illumina NextSeq 550 flow cell. The paper's data handling went like this. Because the immunoSEQ output included only junctional sequences and no quality scores, the filtering could not be the same as the filtering used for full-length reads. Sequences were annotated with PyIR, a Python wrapper for IgBLAST v1.9, and V/J genes and CDR3 were assigned using IMGT germline references. Reads with weak V/J assignments (E-value above 1e-6), missing CDR3, stop codons, out-of-frame junctions, or ambiguous translated residues were removed. V3J clonotypes were defined as sequences sharing an identical inferred V gene, J gene, and CDR3 amino acid sequence. Percentage overlap between repertoires was calculated by dividing the number of shared unique clonotypes by the size of the smaller repertoire. RTK rarefaction, the Chao1 estimator, and Recon v2.1 estimates of unobserved clonotypes were used to assess repertoire richness. Generation probabilities for all TCRbeta clonotypes obtained by the gDNA method from a handful of donors were computed using OLGA. TCRdb retrieved this table from immuneACCESS and kept in-frame rearrangements only. Not all clones are present; in checked studies, unresolved V genes account for under half, and no reason is known for the remainder. V and J calls plus clone size are reproduced from that table; the DNA served to infer D and trimming. Recorded for this sample are under 1 million clones; approximately 92% of them occurred a single time. The leading ten clones occupy around 24% of the sample.

The germline V gene yields SGDLS for CDR1 and YYNGEE for CDR2. From the cysteine up to the phenylalanine, the CDR3 has a length of 12 residues. Only the CDR3 portion is preserved as DNA: 36 bases, with reading frame beginning at the first base. Deletion took 1 base off V and 8 bases off J, with a span of 6 bases between the germline ends. The source of this sequence is a man younger than 40 in good health. The rearranged chain carries TRBV9 and TRBJ2-2, with the D gene not clear enough to name. The sequenced sample was naive CD8+ T cells sorted from blood. This sample's cell subset or site label indicates: CD45RA+CCR7+. CDR3 reads: CASSVRGGELFF. The nucleotide sequence is TGTGCCAGCAGCGTAAGAGGTGGGGAGCTGTTTTTT.